What follows are 21 T cell receptor beta chains derived from one specimen sequenced in a study of T cell changes during pregnancy in multiple sclerosis. Measured with immunoSEQ multiplex PCR; TCRdb has only the in-frame clones, and not every one. The sample has some 70,000 clones, about 91% seen once. The sample here was CD4+ T cells from peripheral blood mononuclear cells, taken in the third trimester of pregnancy. These receptors were collected from a female donor in good health, enrolled as a control in a pregnancy study.

The chain joins TRBV2 to TRBJ1-4; no clear D. The germline V gene has CDR1 SNHLY and CDR2 FYNNEI. The CDR3 length is 15 residues. Trimming shortened V by 6 bases and J by 0 bases, and 11 bases separated the two germline ends. The CDR3 reads CASSLQPPTNEKLFF. In nucleotides, the CDR3 is TGTGCCAGCAGCTTACAGCCTCCAACTAATGAAAAACTGTTTTTT.

The chain links TRBV6-4 to TRBJ1-2, with D maybe TRBD1 (6 bases). Germline V gene sequence: CDR1 MRHNA, CDR2 SNTAGT. The CDR3 contains 15 residues. V was clipped by 6 bases and J by 0 bases, with 14 bases between them. For the CDR3, the DNA is TGTGCCAGCAGAGATACAGGGAGTCCTAACTATGGCTACACCTTC. Protein: CASRDTGSPNYGYTF.

This clone was seen only once. J is TRBJ2-7 and V is TRBV5-1; no firm D call. CDR1 SGHRS and CDR2 YFSETQ come from the germline V gene. The CDR3 extends over 14 amino acids. Trimming removed 0 bases at V and 2 bases at J, with 9 bases between. Written as DNA, the CDR3 is TGCGCCAGCAGCTTGGTCACGTCAGCCTACGAGCAGTACTTC. Encoded protein: CASSLVTSAYEQYF.

The rearrangement joins TRBV5-1 to TRBJ2-1, with D tentatively TRBD1 (5 bases). V was trimmed by 1 base and J by 2 bases, leaving 10 bases between them. CDR1 SGHRS and CDR2 YFSETQ come from the germline V gene. The CDR3 runs 15 residues. CDR3 bases: TGCGCCAGCAGCTTGTCCAGGGCGGCCTACAATGAGCAGTTCTTC. The encoded protein is CASSLSRAAYNEQFF.

The table lists this clone with a count of one. This rearrangement joins TRBV19 to TRBJ2-3; D is perhaps TRBD1 (6 bases). CDR1 is LNHDA and CDR2 is SQIVND in the germline V gene (reference sequence). The length of the CDR3 is 13 residues. The germline V and J ends were trimmed by 7 bases and 5 bases, with 13 bases remaining between them. Written as DNA, the CDR3 is TGTGCCAGTACAAGGACAGTCCAAGATACGCAGTATTTT. It specifies CASTRTVQDTQYF.

The V and J genes are TRBV11-3 and TRBJ1-5; a weak D match, TRBD1 (5 bases). Germline CDR1 is SGHNT and CDR2 is YENEEA. This CDR3 is 15 amino acids long. V shed 1 base and J shed 1 base, with 8 bases lying between them. The CDR3 nucleotides are TGTGCCAGCAGCTTAGTTGGGGGGAGCAATCAGCCCCAGCATTTT. This encodes CASSLVGGSNQPQHF.

This clone was detected once. The gene calls are TRBV2 and TRBJ2-7; 8 bases map to TRBD2. The CDR3 length is 19 residues. The junction had 21 bases not matched to a gene; V was cut back by 6 bases and J by 2 bases. Per the germline V gene, CDR1 is SNHLY and CDR2 is FYNNEI. CDR3 region: CASSRGGSLKVIATYEQYF. CDR3 in DNA: TGTGCCAGCAGCCGGGGGGGGAGTCTCAAAGTCATCGCCACCTACGAGCAGTACTTC.

The V call is TRBV19, the J call TRBJ1-5; possibly TRBD1 for D (5 bases). The length of the CDR3 is 16 residues. CDR1 is LNHDA and CDR2 is SQIVND in the germline V gene (reference sequence). Trimming took off 8 bases at V and 4 bases at J, with 21 bases between the two ends. For the CDR3, the DNA is TGTGCCAGTGCTAATGCCGTACGGGGGAGTAATCAGCCCCAGCATTTT. It translates to CASANAVRGSNQPQHF.

The V and J genes are TRBV11-3 and TRBJ2-5, with D unresolved. This CDR3 is built from 13 residues. Germline values: CDR1 SGHNT, CDR2 YENEEA. Trimming cost V 5 bases and J 2 bases, with 9 bases left between them. The DNA of the CDR3 is TGTGCCAGCAGCCCAGCAGGTCAAGAGACCCAGTACTTC. Protein product: CASSPAGQETQYF.

This clone has only a few counts. The chain carries TRBV30 and TRBJ1-5; maybe TRBD1 (6 bases). CDR1 and CDR2 (germline): GTSNPN, SVGIG (reference sequence). V lost 2 bases to trimming and J lost 7 bases, with 12 bases between them. The CDR3 loop spans 13 amino acids. The CDR3 loop reads CAWSHRTGQPQHF. The CDR3 DNA reads TGTGCCTGGAGTCACAGAACAGGGCAGCCCCAGCATTTT. Together with reference TRBV30 and TRBJ1-5, the CDR3 gives the full variable domain: SQTIHQWPATLVQPVGSPLSLECTVEGTSNPNLYWYRQAAGRGLQLLFYSVGIGQISSEVPQNLSASRPQDRQFILSSKKLLLSDSGFYLCAWSHRTGQPQHFGDGTRLSIL.

J is TRBJ2-5 and V is TRBV19; D gene unclear. This CDR3 has 12 residues. From germline, CDR1 is LNHDA and CDR2 SQIVND (reference sequence). V was trimmed by 10 bases and J by 4 bases, leaving 13 bases between them. For the CDR3, the DNA is TGTGCCACTGCTCAGACTCCAGAGACCCAGTACTTC. It specifies CATAQTPETQYF.

The rearrangement links TRBV9 to TRBJ2-7; 11 nucleotides align to TRBD2. With V trimmed by 4 bases and J by 6 bases, 15 bases remained unmatched. CDR1 and CDR2 from the germline V gene are SGDLS and YYNGEE. This CDR3 spans 17 amino acids. CDR3 in amino acids: CASSPPWVASGGSEQYF. DNA of the CDR3: TGTGCCAGCAGCCCCCCGTGGGTGGCTAGCGGGGGGTCCGAGCAGTACTTC.

Only one count was recorded for this clone. The chain couples TRBV6-6 to TRBJ2-7, with 8 bases aligning to TRBD1. CDR1 MNHNY and CDR2 SVGAGI come from the germline V gene (reference sequence). The CDR3 has 14 residues. V trimming: 2 bases; J trimming: 4 bases; junction bases outside the gene matches: 4. CDR3 in DNA: TGTGCCAGCAGTTACCCCGGACAGGGATACGAGCAGTACTTC. This sequence encodes CASSYPGQGYEQYF.

The rearrangement joins TRBV2 to TRBJ1-6, with 8 bases lining up with TRBD1. J gave up 6 bases and V 8 bases, and 12 bases lay outside the gene matches. CDR1 and CDR2 (germline): SNHLY, FYNNEI. The CDR3 length is 16 residues. In nucleotides, the CDR3 is TGTGCCAGCGGGAAAGACAGGGGAAGTGGTAATTCACCCCTCCACTTT. It specifies CASGKDRGSGNSPLHF.

This clone was detected only once. This chain connects TRBV4-2 to TRBJ2-7; D gene ambiguous. With 1 base removed from V and 4 bases from J, the gap between germline ends came to 5 bases. Germline V gene sequence: CDR1 LGHNA, CDR2 YNFKEQ. The length of the CDR3 is 12 residues. The CDR3 DNA sequence: TGTGCCAGCAGCCAAGGAGGTTACGAGCAGTACTTC. Encoded protein: CASSQGGYEQYF.

This clone was recorded once. V usage is TRBV5-5 and J usage is TRBJ2-7; a weak D match, TRBD2 (6 bases). Trimming left V 4 bases short and J 4 bases short, with 9 bases between. This CDR3 is built from 12 residues. Per the germline V gene, CDR1 is SGHKS and CDR2 is YYEKEE (reference sequence). This CDR3 reads CASSGAGYEQYF. CDR3 DNA sequence: TGTGCCAGCAGCGGGGCGGGGTACGAGCAGTACTTC.

The rearrangement uses TRBV6-4 and TRBJ1-6; 8 bases agree with TRBD1. In germline, CDR1 is MRHNA, CDR2 SNTAGT. This CDR3 contains 12 residues. The ends lost 8 bases at V and 7 bases at J; junction bases unmatched: 1. The CDR3 reads CASRQGNSPLHF. Written as DNA, the CDR3 is TGTGCCAGCCGACAGGGGAATTCACCCCTCCACTTT.

V and J are TRBV19 and TRBJ1-1; D is undetermined. The germline V and J ends were trimmed by 3 bases and 0 bases, with 14 bases remaining between them. The CDR3 is made up of 16 amino acids. Germline-derived CDR1 and CDR2 are LNHDA and SQIVND (reference sequence). CDR3 in DNA: TGTGCCAGTAGTATTCGGTTGCAAGCGATGAACACTGAAGCTTTCTTT. Protein product: CASSIRLQAMNTEAFF. The variable domain in full, completed from reference TRBV19 and TRBJ1-1, reads DGGITQSPKYLFRKEGQNVTLSCEQNLNHDAMYWYRQDPGQGLRLIYYSQIVNDFQKGDIAEGYSVSREKKESFPLTVTSAQKNPTAFYLCASSIRLQAMNTEAFFGQGTRLTVV.

The chain is built from TRBV25-1 and TRBJ2-7; tentative D call: TRBD1 (5 bases). V was clipped by 7 bases and J by 3 bases, with 7 bases between them. The CDR3 has 11 residues. From germline, CDR1 is MGHDK and CDR2 SYGVNS. Written as DNA, the CDR3 is TGTGCCAGCAAGGGGTTCTACGAGCAGTACTTC. Translation: CASKGFYEQYF.

This sequence joins TRBV5-1 and TRBJ2-2; 7 nucleotides align to TRBD1. V shed 4 bases and J 6 bases; nucleotides not matched to a gene: 9. The CDR3 totals 15 residues. The V gene's germline CDR1 is SGHRS and CDR2 YFSETQ. The CDR3 is CASSPLQGTAGELFF. The CDR3, as DNA: TGCGCCAGCAGCCCTTTACAGGGGACGGCCGGGGAGCTGTTTTTT.

The V call is TRBV6-5, the J call TRBJ1-4; 7 nucleotides match TRBD1. The CDR3 length is 15 residues. Germline V lookup: CDR1 MNHEY, CDR2 SVGAGI. The J segment lost 4 bases and the V segment lost 5 bases, leaving 7 bases of the junction unmatched. The CDR3 region is CASSKQGSHNEKLFF. CDR3 bases: TGTGCCAGCAGTAAACAGGGGTCCCATAATGAAAAACTGTTTTTT.